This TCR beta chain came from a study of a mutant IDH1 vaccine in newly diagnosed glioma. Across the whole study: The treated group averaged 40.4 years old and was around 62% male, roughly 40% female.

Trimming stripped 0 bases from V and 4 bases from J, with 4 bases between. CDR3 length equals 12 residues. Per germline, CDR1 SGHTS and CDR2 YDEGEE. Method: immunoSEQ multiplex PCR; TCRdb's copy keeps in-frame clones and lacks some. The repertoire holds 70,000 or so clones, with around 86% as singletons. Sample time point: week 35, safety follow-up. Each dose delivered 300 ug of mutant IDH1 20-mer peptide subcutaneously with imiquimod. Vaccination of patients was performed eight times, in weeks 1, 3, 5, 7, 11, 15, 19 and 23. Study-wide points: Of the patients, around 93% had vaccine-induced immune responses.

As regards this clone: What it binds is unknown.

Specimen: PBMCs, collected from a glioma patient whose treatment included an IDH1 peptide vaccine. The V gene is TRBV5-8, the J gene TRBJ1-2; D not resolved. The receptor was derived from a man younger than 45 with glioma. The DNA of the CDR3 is TGTGCCAGCAGCTTGGTTAGCTATGGCTACACCTTC. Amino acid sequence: CASSLVSYGYTF.